This T cell receptor (beta chain) appears in the sequencing data of a study of blood T cell repertoires in COVID-19. In the study overall: Sources were T cells, B-cell-depleted T cells, or PBMCs; the material itself was cDNA or gDNA.

In the original processing: For nucleated cells, counts were estimated from reference gene primer amplification. Profiling relied on immunoSEQ multiplex PCR, and the TCRdb table lists in-frame clones only, not all of them. V and J calls and clone size are those listed in that table; D and trimming were worked out from the DNA. The sample includes 200,000 to 250,000 clones, 85% of them seen just once. This clone appeared once. Followed over time, Seattle patients had been enrolled while infection was active. The CDR3 is made up of 20 amino acids. V was pared by 3 bases and J by 0 bases, with 15 bases of the junction left unmatched. Germline V gives CDR1 WNHNN, CDR2 SYGVQD (reference sequence).

The gene calls are TRBV10-1 and TRBJ2-2, with 8 bases that match TRBD1. Sequenced sample: peripheral blood. The clonotype comes from a man aged 45-65 years with COVID-19, enrolled during active disease. The CDR3 here is CASSENPLHHRGSNTGELFF. The CDR3 nucleotides are TGCGCCAGCAGTGAAAACCCGCTTCACCACAGGGGGTCGAACACCGGGGAGCTGTTTTTT.